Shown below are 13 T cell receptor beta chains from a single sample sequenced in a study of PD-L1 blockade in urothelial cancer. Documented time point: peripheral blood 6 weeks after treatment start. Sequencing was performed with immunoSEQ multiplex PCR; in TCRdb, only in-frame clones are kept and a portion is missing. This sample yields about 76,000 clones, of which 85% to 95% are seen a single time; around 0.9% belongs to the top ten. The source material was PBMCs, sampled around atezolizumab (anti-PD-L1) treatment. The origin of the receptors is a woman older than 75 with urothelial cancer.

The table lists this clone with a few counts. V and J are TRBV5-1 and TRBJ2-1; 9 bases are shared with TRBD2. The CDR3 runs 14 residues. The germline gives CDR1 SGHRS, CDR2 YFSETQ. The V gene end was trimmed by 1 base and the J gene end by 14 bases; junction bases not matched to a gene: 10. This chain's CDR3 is CASSLWAGGPKEFF. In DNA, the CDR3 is TGCGCCAGCAGCTTGTGGGCGGGAGGGCCGAAGGAGTTCTTC.

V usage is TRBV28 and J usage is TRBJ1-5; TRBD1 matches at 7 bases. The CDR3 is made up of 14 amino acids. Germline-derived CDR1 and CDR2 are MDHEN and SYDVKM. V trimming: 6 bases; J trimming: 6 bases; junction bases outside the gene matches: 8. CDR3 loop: CASSARQGGQPQHF. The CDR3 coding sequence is TGTGCCAGCAGCGCTCGACAGGGAGGTCAGCCCCAGCATTTT. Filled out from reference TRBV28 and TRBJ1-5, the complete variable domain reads DVKVTQSSRYLVKRTGEKVFLECVQDMDHENMFWYRQDPGLGLRLIYFSYDVKMKEKGDIPEGYSVSREKKERFSLILESASTNQTSMYLCASSARQGGQPQHFGDGTRLSIL.

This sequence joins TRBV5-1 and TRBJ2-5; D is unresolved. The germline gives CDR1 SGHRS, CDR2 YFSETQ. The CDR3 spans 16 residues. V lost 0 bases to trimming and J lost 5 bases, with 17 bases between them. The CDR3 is CASSLDPARLRETQYF. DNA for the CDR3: TGCGCCAGCAGCTTGGACCCCGCTCGACTTCGCGAGACCCAGTACTTC.

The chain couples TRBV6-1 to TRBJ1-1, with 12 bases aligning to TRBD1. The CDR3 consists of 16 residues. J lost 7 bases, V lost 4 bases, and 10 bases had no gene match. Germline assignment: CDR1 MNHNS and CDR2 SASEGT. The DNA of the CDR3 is TGTGCCAGCAGTGCCCCTCCGGGACAGGGGGCTGGTGAAGCTTTCTTT. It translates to CASSAPPGQGAGEAFF.

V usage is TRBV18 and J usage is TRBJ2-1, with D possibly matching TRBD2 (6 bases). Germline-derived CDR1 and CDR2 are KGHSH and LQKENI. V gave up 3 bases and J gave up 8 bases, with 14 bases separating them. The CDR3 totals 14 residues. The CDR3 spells CASSPPPSGDEQFF. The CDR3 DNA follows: TGTGCCAGCTCACCCCCCCCGTCGGGGGATGAGCAGTTCTTC.

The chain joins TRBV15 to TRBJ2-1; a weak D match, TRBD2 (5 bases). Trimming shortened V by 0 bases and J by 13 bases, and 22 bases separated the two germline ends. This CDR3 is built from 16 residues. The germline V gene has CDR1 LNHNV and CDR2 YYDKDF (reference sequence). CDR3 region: CATSRDPQVGGQIQFF. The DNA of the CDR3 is TGTGCCACCAGCAGAGATCCCCAGGTTGGAGGTCAAATCCAGTTCTTC.

The chain's CDR3 is CASSEALSGNTEAFF. The CDR3 DNA is TGTGCCAGCAGTGAAGCTTTATCCGGGAACACTGAAGCTTTCTTT. This chain links TRBV6-1 with TRBJ1-1; no clear D gene. There are 15 residues in the CDR3. The germline V and J ends were trimmed by 0 bases and 1 base, with 9 bases remaining between them. Germline V gene data show CDR1 as MNHNS and CDR2 as SASEGT.

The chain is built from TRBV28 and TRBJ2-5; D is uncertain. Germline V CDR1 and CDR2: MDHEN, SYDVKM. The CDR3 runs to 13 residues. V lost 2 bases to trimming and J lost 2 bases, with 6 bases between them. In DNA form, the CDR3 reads TGTGCCAGCAGTTTACACAGTCAAGAGACCCAGTACTTC. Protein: CASSLHSQETQYF.

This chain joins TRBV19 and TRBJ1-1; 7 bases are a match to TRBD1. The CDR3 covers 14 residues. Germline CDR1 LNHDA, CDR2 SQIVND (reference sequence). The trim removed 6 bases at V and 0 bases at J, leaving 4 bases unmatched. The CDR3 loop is CASSPDRMNTEAFF. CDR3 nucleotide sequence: TGTGCCAGTAGCCCGGACAGGATGAACACTGAAGCTTTCTTT.

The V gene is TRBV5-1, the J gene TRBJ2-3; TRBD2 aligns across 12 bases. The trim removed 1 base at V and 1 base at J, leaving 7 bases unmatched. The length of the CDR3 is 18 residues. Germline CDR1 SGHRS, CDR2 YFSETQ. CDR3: CASSLLLAGGRGTDTQYF. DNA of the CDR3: TGCGCCAGCAGCTTGTTGCTAGCGGGAGGGCGGGGCACAGATACGCAGTATTTT. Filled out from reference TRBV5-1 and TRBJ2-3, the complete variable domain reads KAGVTQTPRYLIKTRGQQVTLSCSPISGHRSVSWYQQTPGQGLQFLFEYFSETQRNKGNFPGRFSGRQFSNSRSEMNVSTLELGDSALYLCASSLLLAGGRGTDTQYFGPGTRLTVL.

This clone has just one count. The DNA of the CDR3 is TGTGCCAGCAGTGAACCGGGAGTAATGTACGAGCAGTACTTC. It yields the protein CASSEPGVMYEQYF. This rearrangement joins TRBV6-1 to TRBJ2-7; possibly TRBD2 for D (6 bases). Germline CDR1 reads MNHNS; CDR2 reads SASEGT. This CDR3 has 14 residues. With 2 bases removed from V and 4 bases from J, the gap between germline ends came to 12 bases.

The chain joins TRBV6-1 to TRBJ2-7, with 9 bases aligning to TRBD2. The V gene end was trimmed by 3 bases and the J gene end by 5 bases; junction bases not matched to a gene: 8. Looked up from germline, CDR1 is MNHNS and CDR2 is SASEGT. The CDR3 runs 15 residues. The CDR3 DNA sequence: TGTGCCAGCAGTGAGATTAGCGGGAGAGGTCACGAGCAGTACTTC. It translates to CASSEISGRGHEQYF.

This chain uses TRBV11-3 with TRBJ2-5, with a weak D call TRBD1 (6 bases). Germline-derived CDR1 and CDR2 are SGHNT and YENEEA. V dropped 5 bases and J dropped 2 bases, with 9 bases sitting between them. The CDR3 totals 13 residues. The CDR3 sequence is CASSRGQQETQYF. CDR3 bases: TGTGCCAGCAGCCGCGGACAGCAAGAGACCCAGTACTTC.